The rows below give T cell receptor beta chains drawn from one sample of a study of Ad26.COV2.S vaccination and SARS-CoV-2 variants. Assay used: immunoSEQ multiplex PCR; TCRdb lists only in-frame clones, some missing. This sample yields about 350,000 clones, of which roughly 94% are seen a single time; around 4.2% belongs to the top ten. The source material was peripheral blood, sampled after recovery from COVID-19. These receptors were obtained from a human donor who had recovered from COVID-19. Each CDR3 is given with its conserved first and last residue. The D gene is left open where the match is weak. Not every row has a clone size; where given, it reads once, few, many or a size class.

D,V,J,size,CDR3,DNA
-,TRBV21-1,TRBJ2-3,-,CASSKARISVTSTDTQYF,TGTGCCAGCAGCAAAGCGCGTATCAGCGTGACTAGCACAGATACGCAGTATTTT
-,TRBV27,TRBJ2-7,-,CASTSHGGDDEQYF,TGTGCCAGCACCAGTCACGGGGGCGATGACGAGCAGTACTTC
-,TRBV20-1,TRBJ2-5,-,CSASIAQGQETQYF,TGCAGTGCTAGTATTGCCCAGGGACAAGAGACCCAGTACTTC
TRBD1,TRBV5-1,TRBJ2-7,-,CASSWRDRGIDEQYF,TGCGCCAGCAGCTGGAGGGACAGGGGTATCGACGAGCAGTACTTC
-,TRBV11-2,TRBJ2-3,-,CASSLVSLGPPADTQYF,TGTGCCAGCAGCTTAGTCTCACTAGGACCCCCGGCAGATACGCAGTATTTT
-,TRBV18,TRBJ1-1,-,CASSPPDTLEASEAFF,TGTGCCAGCTCACCACCAGACACGCTGGAAGCCTCTGAAGCTTTCTTT
-,TRBV19,TRBJ1-4,-,CASSREGPNEKLFF,TGTGCCAGTAGTCGGGAGGGGCCTAATGAAAAACTGTTTTTT
-,TRBV10-3,TRBJ2-5,-,CAISAGEGETQYF,TGTGCCATCAGTGCAGGGGAGGGGGAGACCCAGTACTTC
-,TRBV6-5,TRBJ1-5,-,CASSWRLNQPQHF,TGTGCCAGCAGTTGGAGACTTAATCAGCCCCAGCATTTT
-,TRBV7-6,TRBJ1-1,-,CASSLAHGLTNTEAFF,TGTGCCAGCAGCTTAGCGCATGGACTTACGAACACTGAAGCTTTCTTT
-,TRBV3-1/TRBV3-2,TRBJ2-3,-,CASSQGGGADTQYF,TGTGCCAGCAGCCAAGGCGGGGGCGCAGATACGCAGTATTTT
TRBD1,TRBV15,TRBJ1-1,-,CATSRTGGGTYTEAFF,TGTGCCACCAGCAGGACAGGGGGCGGGACTTACACTGAAGCTTTCTTT
TRBD1,TRBV2,TRBJ2-7,-,CASKGAGGHYEQYF,TGTGCCAGCAAGGGGGCAGGGGGACACTACGAGCAGTACTTC
-,TRBV19,TRBJ1-2,-,CASSINPRVNYGYTF,TGTGCCAGTAGTATTAACCCCAGGGTCAACTATGGCTACACCTTC
TRBD2,TRBV9,TRBJ2-1,-,CASSVGLARSEQFF,TGTGCCAGCAGCGTTGGACTAGCAAGATCTGAGCAGTTCTTC
-,TRBV5-6,TRBJ1-2,-,CASSKRVEGDYGYTF,TGTGCCAGCAGCAAGAGGGTAGAAGGGGACTATGGCTACACCTTC
-,TRBV7-3,TRBJ2-2,-,CASSFRRNTGELFF,TGTGCCAGCAGCTTTCGGAGGAACACCGGGGAGCTGTTTTTT
-,TRBV5-1,TRBJ2-1,-,CASSLRAGAGNEQFF,TGCGCCAGCAGCTTGCGCGCGGGGGCGGGCAATGAGCAGTTCTTC
TRBD2,TRBV10-1,TRBJ2-7,few,CASSASGDQYF,TGCGCCAGCAGTGCTAGCGGGGATCAGTACTTC
-,TRBV2,TRBJ2-1,-,CASGEKAEQFF,TGTGCCAGCGGGGAGAAAGCTGAGCAGTTCTTC
-,TRBV6-4,TRBJ1-2,-,CASSESPGAGGYTF,TGTGCCAGCAGTGAATCCCCAGGGGCCGGAGGCTACACCTTC
-,TRBV25-1,TRBJ2-5,once,CASSHDQVGSQETQYF,TGTGCCAGCAGTCACGACCAGGTGGGGAGCCAAGAGACCCAGTACTTC
-,TRBV19,TRBJ1-5,-,CASSIGPGGNQPQHF,TGTGCCAGTAGTATTGGACCCGGGGGCAATCAGCCCCAGCATTTT
-,TRBV5-4,TRBJ2-5,-,CASSLDWGETQYF,TGTGCCAGCAGCTTGGACTGGGGAGAGACCCAGTACTTC
TRBD1,TRBV19,TRBJ1-2,-,CASSMGQSF,TGTGCCAGTAGTATGGGACAGAGCTTC
TRBD1,TRBV5-1,TRBJ2-3,-,CASSLETGLPDTQYF,TGCGCCAGCAGCTTGGAGACAGGGTTACCAGATACGCAGTATTTT
TRBD2,TRBV29-1,TRBJ2-4,once,CSVGGDQNIQYF,TGCAGCGTGGGGGGGGACCAAAACATTCAGTACTTC
-,TRBV19,TRBJ1-5,once,CASSILRGAGNQPQHF,TGTGCCAGTAGTATCCTTCGGGGGGCCGGCAATCAGCCCCAGCATTTT
-,TRBV19,TRBJ1-4,-,CASKVGWAQEKLFF,TGTGCCAGTAAGGTCGGTTGGGCCCAAGAAAAACTGTTTTTT
-,TRBV3-1/TRBV3-2,TRBJ1-2,-,CASSQERSLFFNYGYTF,TGTGCCAGCAGCCAAGAACGGAGTTTATTTTTTAACTATGGCTACACCTTC
TRBD1,TRBV7-9,TRBJ2-1,-,CASSFSGQGSGNEQFF,TGTGCCAGCAGCTTCTCTGGACAGGGGAGTGGGAATGAGCAGTTCTTC
-,TRBV6-5,TRBJ1-2,-,CASSLDSNYGYTF,TGTGCCAGCAGTCTGGACAGCAACTATGGCTACACCTTC
-,TRBV5-1,TRBJ1-1,-,CASSYKGEAFF,TGCGCCAGCAGCTATAAAGGTGAAGCTTTCTTT
-,TRBV9,TRBJ2-2,-,CASSVPAGELFF,TGTGCCAGCAGCGTCCCAGCCGGGGAGCTGTTTTTT
-,TRBV12-3/TRBV12-4,TRBJ1-1,-,CASSKGNTEAFF,TGTGCCAGCAGTAAGGGGAACACTGAAGCTTTCTTT
TRBD1,TRBV14,TRBJ2-5,-,CASSQDLGQGVLRETQYF,TGTGCCAGCAGCCAAGATCTGGGACAGGGCGTTTTACGAGAGACCCAGTACTTC
-,TRBV9,TRBJ1-1,-,CASSPHSGGREAFF,TGTGCCAGCAGCCCCCACTCCGGGGGACGGGAAGCTTTCTTT
TRBD2,TRBV5-1,TRBJ2-3,-,CASSSPGGGSTDTQYF,TGCGCCAGCAGCTCCCCCGGCGGGGGGAGCACAGATACGCAGTATTTT
TRBD1,TRBV5-1,TRBJ1-1,-,CASRQTGAYMNTEAFF,TGCGCCAGCAGGCAAACAGGGGCCTACATGAACACTGAAGCTTTCTTT
-,TRBV6-2/TRBV6-3,TRBJ2-3,-,CASSYSSLADTQYF,TGTGCCAGCAGTTACTCTAGCCTAGCAGATACGCAGTATTTT